The 5 T cell receptor beta chains below were found in one sample sequenced in a study of Graves' ophthalmopathy and Graves' hyperthyroidism (dated by TCRdb to the late 2010s). Sequencing relied on an Illumina HiSeq 2000. For repertoire sequencing, TCR beta CDR3 regions were amplified from RNA transcripts. HTBI primers and the Qiagen OneStep RT-PCR kit were used in a first-round RT-PCR, which was followed by a second-round multiplex PCR, size selection and purification. The raw public data were reprocessed by TCRdb itself: fastp quality trimming at Q25, MiXCR clonotype calling, in-frame beta chains only. Rows with one shared CDR3 protein collapse into an entry with the most common genes and DNA. The sample table records around 600,000 distinct CDR3 sequences; 35% to 45% of these occur just once. Clones ranked in the top ten supply over 2.5% of the sample. The sequenced material came from peripheral blood. These receptors were collected from an adult man with Graves' ophthalmopathy.

To note about this clonotype: With a much larger clone just one base away, this may be a read error. This rearrangement joins TRBV29-1 to TRBJ2-7, with 10 bases identical to TRBD2. The CDR3 spans 14 residues. Germline lookup yields CDR1 SQVTM and CDR2 ANQGSEA. The CDR3, as DNA: TGCAGTGCTGAGGCTAGCGGGAGTTCCTACGAGCAGTACTTC. It specifies CSAEASGSSYEQYF.

This clonotype was counted at least ten times. The V gene is TRBV7-8, the J gene TRBJ1-2, with D unresolved. V was clipped by 4 bases and J by 1 base, with 13 bases between them. The CDR3 runs to 15 residues. Germline CDR1 and CDR2: SGHVS and FQNEAQ. CDR3 coding DNA: TGTGCCAGCAGCTCCGTAGATAGTTTTAACTATGGCTACACCTTC. Its translation is CASSSVDSFNYGYTF.

In this sample, this clonotype turned up once. This likely comes from a read error, as the CDR3 has no conserved phenylalanine or tryptophan at its end. V is TRBV7-2 and J is TRBJ2-7; D not certain. This CDR3 spans 14 amino acids. Germline CDR1 SGHTA, CDR2 FQGNSA. As DNA, the CDR3 is TGTGTCAGCAGCTCCTGGACGGATTCCTACGAGCAGTACTAC. Protein sequence: CVSSSWTDSYEQYY.

The V gene is TRBV19, the J gene TRBJ2-6, with 8 bases fitting TRBD1. After removal of 3 bases from V and 13 bases from J, the junction contained 5 bases not matched to a gene. CDR1 and CDR2 from the germline V gene are LNHDA and SQIVND (reference sequence). The CDR3 extends over 13 amino acids. The CDR3 region is CASSMVRDRVLTF. The CDR3 DNA reads TGTGCCAGTAGTATGGTCCGGGACAGGGTCCTGACTTTC.

This clonotype has more than one count but fewer than ten. The rearrangement links TRBV5-1 to TRBJ2-2, with D perhaps matching TRBD1 (6 bases). Trimming pared 3 bases from V and 4 bases from J, leaving 19 bases between. CDR3 size: 17 residues. Germline CDR1 and CDR2: SGHRS and YFSETQ. The DNA of the CDR3 is TGCGCCAGCAGCTCTAATCCTACAGGGTTCTTCACCGGGGAGCTGTTTTTT. Translated, it gives CASSSNPTGFFTGELFF.